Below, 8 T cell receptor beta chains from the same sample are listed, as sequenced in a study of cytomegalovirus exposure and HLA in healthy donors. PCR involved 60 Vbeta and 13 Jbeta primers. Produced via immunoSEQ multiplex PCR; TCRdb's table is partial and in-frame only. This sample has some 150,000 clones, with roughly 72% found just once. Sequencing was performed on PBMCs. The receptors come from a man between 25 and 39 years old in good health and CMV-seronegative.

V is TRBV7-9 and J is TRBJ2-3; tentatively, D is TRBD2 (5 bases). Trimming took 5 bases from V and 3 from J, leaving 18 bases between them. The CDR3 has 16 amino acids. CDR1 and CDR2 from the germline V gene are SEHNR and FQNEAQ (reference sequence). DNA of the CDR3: TGTGCCAGCAGCATAATTGCCGGGATGGGGACAGATACGCAGTATTTT. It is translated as CASSIIAGMGTDTQYF.

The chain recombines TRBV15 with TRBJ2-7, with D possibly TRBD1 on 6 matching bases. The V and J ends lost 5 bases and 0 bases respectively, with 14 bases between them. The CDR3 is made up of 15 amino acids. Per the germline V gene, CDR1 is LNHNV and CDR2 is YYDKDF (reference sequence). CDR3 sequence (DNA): TGTGCCACCAGCCATACAAGGGGGTCCTCCTACGAGCAGTACTTC. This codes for CATSHTRGSSYEQYF.

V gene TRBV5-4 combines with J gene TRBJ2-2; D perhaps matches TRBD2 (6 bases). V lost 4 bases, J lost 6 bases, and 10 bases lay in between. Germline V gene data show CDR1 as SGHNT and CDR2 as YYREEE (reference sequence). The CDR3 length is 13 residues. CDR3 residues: CASSTGVPGELFF. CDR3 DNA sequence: TGTGCCAGCAGCACGGGGGTCCCCGGGGAGCTGTTTTTT. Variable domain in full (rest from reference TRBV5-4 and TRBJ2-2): ETGVTQSPTHLIKTRGQQVTLRCSSQSGHNTVSWYQQALGQGPQFIFQYYREEENGRGNFPPRFSGLQFPNYSSELNVNALELDDSALYLCASSTGVPGELFFGEGSRLTVL.

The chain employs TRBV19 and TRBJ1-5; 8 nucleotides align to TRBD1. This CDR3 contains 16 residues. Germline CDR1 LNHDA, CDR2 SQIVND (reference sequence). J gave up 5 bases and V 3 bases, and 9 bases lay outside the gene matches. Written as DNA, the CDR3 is TGTGCCAGTAGTATGGGGGACAGGTTCGGGGATCAGCCCCAGCATTTT. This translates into CASSMGDRFGDQPQHF.

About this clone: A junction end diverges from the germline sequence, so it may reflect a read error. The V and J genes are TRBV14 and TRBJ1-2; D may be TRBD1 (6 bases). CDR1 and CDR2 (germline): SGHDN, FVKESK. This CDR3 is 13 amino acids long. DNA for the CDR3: TGTGTCAGCAGCCAAGGACAGAGCTATGGCTACACCTTC. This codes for CVSSQGQSYGYTF.

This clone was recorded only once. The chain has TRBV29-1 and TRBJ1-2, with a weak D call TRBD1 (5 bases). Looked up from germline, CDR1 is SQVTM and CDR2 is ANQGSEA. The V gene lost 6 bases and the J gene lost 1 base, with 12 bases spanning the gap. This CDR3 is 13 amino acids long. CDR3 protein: CSVRLGDNYGYTF. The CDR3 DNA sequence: TGCAGCGTCCGACTAGGGGATAACTATGGCTACACCTTC.

CDR3 coding DNA: TGTGCCAGCACCTTTAGGGGCGATACGCAGTATTTT. Its translation is CASTFRGDTQYF. The chain uses TRBV7-2 and TRBJ2-3; possibly TRBD1 for D (5 bases). CDR1 and CDR2 (germline): SGHTA, FQGNSA. This CDR3 spans 12 amino acids. Trimming shortened V by 7 bases and J by 6 bases, and 11 bases separated the two germline ends.

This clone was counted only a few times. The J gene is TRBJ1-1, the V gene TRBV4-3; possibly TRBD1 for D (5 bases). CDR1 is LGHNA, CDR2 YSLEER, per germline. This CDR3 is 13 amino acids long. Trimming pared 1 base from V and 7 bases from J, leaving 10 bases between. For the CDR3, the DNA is TGCGCCAGCAGCCAAGTTGACAGAAGTGAAGCTTTCTTT. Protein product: CASSQVDRSEAFF.